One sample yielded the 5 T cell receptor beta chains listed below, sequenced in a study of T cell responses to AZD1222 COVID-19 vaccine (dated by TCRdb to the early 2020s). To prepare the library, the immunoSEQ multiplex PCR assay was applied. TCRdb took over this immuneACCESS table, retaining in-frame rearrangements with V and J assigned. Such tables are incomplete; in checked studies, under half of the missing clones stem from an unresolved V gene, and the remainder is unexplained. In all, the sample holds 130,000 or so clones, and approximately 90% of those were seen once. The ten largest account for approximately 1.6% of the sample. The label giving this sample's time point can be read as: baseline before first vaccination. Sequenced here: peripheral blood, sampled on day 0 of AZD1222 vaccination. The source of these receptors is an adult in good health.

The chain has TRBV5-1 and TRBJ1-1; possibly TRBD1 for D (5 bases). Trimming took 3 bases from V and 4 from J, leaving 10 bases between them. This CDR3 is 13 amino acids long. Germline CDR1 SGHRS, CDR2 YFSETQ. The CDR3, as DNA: TGCGCCAGCAGCTGGGGGAGGGGCACTGAAGCTTTCTTT. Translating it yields CASSWGRGTEAFF.

The CDR3: CASSPPDRGLAKNIQYF. In nucleotides, the CDR3 is TGTGCCAGCAGTCCCCCGGACAGGGGCCTAGCCAAAAACATTCAGTACTTC. The V call is TRBV6-6, the J call TRBJ2-4, with TRBD1 matching 9 bases. The CDR3 extends over 17 amino acids. Germline loops: CDR1 MNHNY, CDR2 SVGAGI (reference sequence). V shed 5 bases, J shed 0 bases, and the junction held 8 bases outside the gene matches.

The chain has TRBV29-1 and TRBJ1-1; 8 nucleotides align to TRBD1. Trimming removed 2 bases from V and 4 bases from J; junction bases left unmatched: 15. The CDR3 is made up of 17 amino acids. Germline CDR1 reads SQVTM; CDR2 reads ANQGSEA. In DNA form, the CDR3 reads TGCAGCGTTGAATCGGTAGGGACAGGAGAACGAATCACTGAAGCTTTCTTT. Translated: CSVESVGTGERITEAFF.

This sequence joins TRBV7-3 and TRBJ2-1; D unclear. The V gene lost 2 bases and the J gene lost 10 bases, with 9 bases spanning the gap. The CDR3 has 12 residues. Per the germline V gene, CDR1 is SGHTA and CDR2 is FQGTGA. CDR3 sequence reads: CASSLRQGEQFF. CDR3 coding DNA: TGTGCCAGCAGCTTACGTCAAGGCGAGCAGTTCTTC.

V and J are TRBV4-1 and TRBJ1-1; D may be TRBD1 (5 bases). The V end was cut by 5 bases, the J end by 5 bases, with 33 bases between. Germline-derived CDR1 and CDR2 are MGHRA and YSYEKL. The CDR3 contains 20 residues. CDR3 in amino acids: CASSFSAGPTPTVPSTEAFF. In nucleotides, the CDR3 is TGCGCCAGCAGCTTTTCGGCGGGACCTACCCCAACCGTTCCGTCGACTGAAGCTTTCTTT.